The clone carrying this TCR beta chain was seen more than once but under ten times. Its antigen is not identified. Trimming took 5 bases from V and 1 from J; bases not matched to a gene: 6. The CDR3 runs to 15 residues. Germline V gives CDR1 SGHTA, CDR2 FQGNSA. This specimen belongs to a study of T-cell reconstitution after alpha-beta-depleted transplantation in children. General observations from the study: Day-60 TCRbeta diversity that was high in some patients was derived from surviving recipient T cells and thymic progenitors. T-cell numbers and diversity one year post-transplant derived largely from freshly generated T cells. In patients about two months after transplant, alpha-beta T cells reportedly arose from several hundred expanded graft clones.

Preparation of the TCRbeta library was carried out with unique molecular identifiers. TCRdb reprocessed the PCR reads via MiXCR and lists one record per CDR3 protein. Seen here are approximately 1,000,000 distinct CDR3 sequences, about 26% observed once, and the top ten hold around 30%. The J gene is TRBJ1-1, the V gene TRBV7-2, with 8 bases aligning to TRBD1. Here the sequenced sample was PBMCs, mostly from graft donor cells, taken 360 days after TCRalphabeta/CD19-depleted stem cell transplant. The sequence was obtained from a boy in the first two years of life who had a stem cell transplant for SCID, so the T cells may come from the graft donor. The CDR3 loop is CASSQRQGRNTEAFF. The CDR3 coding sequence is TGTGCCAGCAGCCAAAGACAGGGGCGGAACACTGAAGCTTTCTTT.